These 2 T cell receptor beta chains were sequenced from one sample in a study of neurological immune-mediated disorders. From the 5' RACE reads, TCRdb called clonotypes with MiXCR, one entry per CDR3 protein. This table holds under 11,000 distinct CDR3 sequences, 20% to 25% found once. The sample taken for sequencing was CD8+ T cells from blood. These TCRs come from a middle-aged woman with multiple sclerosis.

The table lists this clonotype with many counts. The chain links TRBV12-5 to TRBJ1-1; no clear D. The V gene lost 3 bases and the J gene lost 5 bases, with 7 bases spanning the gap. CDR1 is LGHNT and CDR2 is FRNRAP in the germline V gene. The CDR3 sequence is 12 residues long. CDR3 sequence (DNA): TGTGCTAGTGGTTTTGAGGGAACTGAAGCTTTCTTT. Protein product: CASGFEGTEAFF. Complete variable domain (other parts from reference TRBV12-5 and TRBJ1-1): DARVTQTPRHKVTEMGQEVTMRCQPILGHNTVFWYRQTMMQGLELLAYFRNRAPLDDSGMPKDRFSAEMPDATLATLKIQPSEPRDSAVYFCASGFEGTEAFFGQGTRLTVV.

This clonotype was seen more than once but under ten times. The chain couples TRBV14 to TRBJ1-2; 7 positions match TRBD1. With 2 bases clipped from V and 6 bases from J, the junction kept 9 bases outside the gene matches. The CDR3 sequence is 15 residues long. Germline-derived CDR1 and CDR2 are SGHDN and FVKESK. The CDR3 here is CASSQLDRDLDGYTF. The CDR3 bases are TGTGCCAGCAGCCAACTTGACAGGGATCTTGATGGCTACACCTTC. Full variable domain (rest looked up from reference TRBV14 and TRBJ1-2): EAGVTQFPSHSVIEKGQTVTLRCDPISGHDNLYWYRRVMGKEIKFLLHFVKESKQDESGMPNNRFLAERTGGTYSTLKVQPAELEDSGVYFCASSQLDRDLDGYTFGSGTRLTVV.